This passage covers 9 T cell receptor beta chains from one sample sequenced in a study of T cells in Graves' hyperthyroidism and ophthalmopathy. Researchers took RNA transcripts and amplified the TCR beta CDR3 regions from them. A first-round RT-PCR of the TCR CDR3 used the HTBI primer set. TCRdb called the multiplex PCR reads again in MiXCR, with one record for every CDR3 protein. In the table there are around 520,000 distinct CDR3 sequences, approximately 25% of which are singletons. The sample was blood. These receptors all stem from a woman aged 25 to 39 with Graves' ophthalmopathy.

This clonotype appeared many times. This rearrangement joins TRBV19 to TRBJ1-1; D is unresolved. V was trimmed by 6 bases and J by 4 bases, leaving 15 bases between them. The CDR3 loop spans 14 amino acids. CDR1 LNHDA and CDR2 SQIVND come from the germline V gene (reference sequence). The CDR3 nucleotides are TGTGCCAGTAGAAATTTAGACGGAGGCACTGAAGCTTTCTTT. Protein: CASRNLDGGTEAFF.

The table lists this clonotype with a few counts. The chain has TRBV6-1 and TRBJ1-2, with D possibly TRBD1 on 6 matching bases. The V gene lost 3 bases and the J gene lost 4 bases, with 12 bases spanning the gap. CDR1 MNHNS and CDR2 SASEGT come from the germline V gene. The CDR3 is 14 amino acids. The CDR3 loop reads CASSDRDISYGYTF. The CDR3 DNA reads TGTGCCAGCAGTGACCGGGACATATCCTATGGCTACACCTTC.

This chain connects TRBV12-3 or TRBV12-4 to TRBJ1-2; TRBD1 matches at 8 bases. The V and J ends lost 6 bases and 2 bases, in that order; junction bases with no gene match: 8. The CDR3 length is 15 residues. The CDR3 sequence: CASRAGGMVNYGYTF. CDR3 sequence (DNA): TGTGCCAGCAGAGCAGGGGGCATGGTGAACTATGGCTACACCTTC.

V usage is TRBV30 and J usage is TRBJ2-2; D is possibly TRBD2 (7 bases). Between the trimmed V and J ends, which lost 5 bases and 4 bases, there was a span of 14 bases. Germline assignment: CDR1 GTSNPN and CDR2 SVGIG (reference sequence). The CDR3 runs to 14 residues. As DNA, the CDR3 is TGTGCCTGGGTAGGGGGGGCTGGCACCGGGGAGCTGTTTTTT. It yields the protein CAWVGGAGTGELFF.

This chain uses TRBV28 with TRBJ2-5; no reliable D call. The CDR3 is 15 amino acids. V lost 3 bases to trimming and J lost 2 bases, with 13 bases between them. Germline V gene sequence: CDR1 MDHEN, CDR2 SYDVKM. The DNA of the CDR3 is TGTGCCAGCAGTTTTCTTCCCGTAAATCAAGAGACCCAGTACTTC. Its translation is CASSFLPVNQETQYF.

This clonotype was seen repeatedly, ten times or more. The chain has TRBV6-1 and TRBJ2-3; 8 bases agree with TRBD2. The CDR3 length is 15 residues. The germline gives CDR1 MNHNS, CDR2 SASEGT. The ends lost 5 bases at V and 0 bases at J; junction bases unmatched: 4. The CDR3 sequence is CASSRGGGSTDTQYF. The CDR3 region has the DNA TGTGCCAGCAGTCGGGGCGGGGGGAGCACAGATACGCAGTATTTT.

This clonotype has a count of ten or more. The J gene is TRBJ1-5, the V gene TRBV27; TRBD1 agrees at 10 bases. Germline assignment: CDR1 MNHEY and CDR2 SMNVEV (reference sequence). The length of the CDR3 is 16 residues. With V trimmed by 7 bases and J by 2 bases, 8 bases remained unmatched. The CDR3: CASTPGQGFGNQPQHF. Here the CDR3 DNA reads TGTGCCAGCACTCCGGGACAGGGGTTCGGCAATCAGCCCCAGCATTTT.

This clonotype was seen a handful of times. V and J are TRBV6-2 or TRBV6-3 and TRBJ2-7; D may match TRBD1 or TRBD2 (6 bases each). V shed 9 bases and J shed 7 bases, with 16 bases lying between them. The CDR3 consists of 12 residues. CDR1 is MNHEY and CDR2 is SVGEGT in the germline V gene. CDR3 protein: CASRPGANEQYF. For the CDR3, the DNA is TGTGCCAGTCGACCGGGGGCGAATGAGCAGTACTTC.

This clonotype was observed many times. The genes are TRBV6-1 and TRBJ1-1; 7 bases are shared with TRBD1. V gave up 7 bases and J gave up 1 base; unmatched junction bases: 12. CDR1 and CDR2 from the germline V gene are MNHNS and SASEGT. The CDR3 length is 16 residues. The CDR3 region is CASMVGLGGANTEAFF. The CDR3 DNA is TGTGCCAGCATGGTAGGGTTAGGGGGCGCGAACACTGAAGCTTTCTTT.